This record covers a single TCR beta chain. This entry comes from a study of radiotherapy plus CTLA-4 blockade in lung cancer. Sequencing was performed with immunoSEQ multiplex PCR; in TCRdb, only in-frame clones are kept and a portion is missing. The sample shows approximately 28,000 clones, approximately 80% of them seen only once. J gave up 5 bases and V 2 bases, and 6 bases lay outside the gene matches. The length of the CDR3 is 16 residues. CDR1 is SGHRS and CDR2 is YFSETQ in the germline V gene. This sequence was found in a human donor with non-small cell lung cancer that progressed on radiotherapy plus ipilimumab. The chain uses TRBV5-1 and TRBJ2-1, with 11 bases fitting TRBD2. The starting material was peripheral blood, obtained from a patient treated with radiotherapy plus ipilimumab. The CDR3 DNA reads TGCGCCAGCAGCTTCACCGGGACTAGCGGAGACAATGAGCAGTTCTTC. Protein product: CASSFTGTSGDNEQFF.